This paragraph covers one T cell receptor beta chain sequence. The sample comes from a study of shared clonotypes between healthy human individuals. Only in-frame clones appear in the TCRdb table, and some are missing; sequencing was by immunoSEQ multiplex PCR. The sample lists about 2.2 million clones, 85% to 95% occurring once. Positive CCR7 selection of CD45RO-negative cells yielded the naive CD8 cells, and terminally differentiated effector memory CD45RA+ cells were excluded. The sequenced sample consisted of naive CD8+ T cells from PBMCs. The clonotype originates from a man aged 18 to 30 in good health. Some clones in this sample may be carry-over from other donors' samples.

CDR3 sequence: CASSVERTALYGYTF. The CDR3 nucleotides are TGTGCCAGCAGCGTAGAACGGACAGCTCTCTATGGCTACACCTTC. This chain joins TRBV9 and TRBJ1-2; D perhaps matches TRBD1 (6 bases). Trimming took off 0 bases at V and 4 bases at J, with 13 bases between the two ends. Per the germline V gene, CDR1 is SGDLS and CDR2 is YYNGEE. This CDR3 region has 15 residues.